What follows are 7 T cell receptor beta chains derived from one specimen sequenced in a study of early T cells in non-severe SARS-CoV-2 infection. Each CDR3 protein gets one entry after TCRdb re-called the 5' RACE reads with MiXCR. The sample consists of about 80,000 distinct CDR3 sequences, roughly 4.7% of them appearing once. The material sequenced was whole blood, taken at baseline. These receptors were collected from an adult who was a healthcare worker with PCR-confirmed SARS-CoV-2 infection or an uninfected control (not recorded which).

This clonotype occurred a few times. The CDR3 DNA sequence: TGTGCCAGCAGCGTAGAAGGAACGGCAGGCCCCTATGGCTACACCTTC. It is translated as CASSVEGTAGPYGYTF. The chain has TRBV9 and TRBJ1-2; D call uncertain. This CDR3 is 16 amino acids long. V lost 0 bases and J lost 4, with 16 bases in between. The V gene's germline CDR1 is SGDLS and CDR2 YYNGEE.

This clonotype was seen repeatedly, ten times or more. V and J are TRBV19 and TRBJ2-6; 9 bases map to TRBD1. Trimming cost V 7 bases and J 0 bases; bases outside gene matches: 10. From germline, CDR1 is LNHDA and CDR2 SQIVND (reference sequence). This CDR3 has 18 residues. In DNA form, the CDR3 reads TGTGCCAGTAAGTACCCAGGACAGGGGTACTCTGGGGCCAACGTCCTGACTTTC. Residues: CASKYPGQGYSGANVLTF.

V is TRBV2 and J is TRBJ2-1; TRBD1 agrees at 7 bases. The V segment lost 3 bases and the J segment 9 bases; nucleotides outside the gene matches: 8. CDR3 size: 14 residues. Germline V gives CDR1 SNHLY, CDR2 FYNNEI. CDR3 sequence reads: CASSDRRGQSEQFF. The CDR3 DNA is TGTGCCAGCAGTGATAGAAGGGGACAGAGTGAGCAGTTCTTC.

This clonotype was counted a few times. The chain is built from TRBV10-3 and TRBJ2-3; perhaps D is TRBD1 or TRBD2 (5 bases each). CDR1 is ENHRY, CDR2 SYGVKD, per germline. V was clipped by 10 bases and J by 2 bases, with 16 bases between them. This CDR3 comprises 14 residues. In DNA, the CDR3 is TGTGCCACCCGGGACGGACCGACCACAGATACGCAGTATTTT. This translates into CATRDGPTTDTQYF.

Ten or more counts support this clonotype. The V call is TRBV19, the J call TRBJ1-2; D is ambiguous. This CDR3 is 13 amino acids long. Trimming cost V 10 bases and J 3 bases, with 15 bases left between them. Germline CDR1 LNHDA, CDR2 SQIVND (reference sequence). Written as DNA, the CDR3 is TGTGCCACCGTCAGACCCTTGGACTATGGCTACACCTTC. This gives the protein CATVRPLDYGYTF.

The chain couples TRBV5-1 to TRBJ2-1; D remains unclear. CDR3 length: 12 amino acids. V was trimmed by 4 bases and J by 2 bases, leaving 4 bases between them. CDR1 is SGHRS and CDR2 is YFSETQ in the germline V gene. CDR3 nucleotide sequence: TGCGCCAGCAGCGGAGCCTACAATGAGCAGTTCTTC. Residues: CASSGAYNEQFF. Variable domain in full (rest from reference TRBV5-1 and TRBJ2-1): KAGVTQTPRYLIKTRGQQVTLSCSPISGHRSVSWYQQTPGQGLQFLFEYFSETQRNKGNFPGRFSGRQFSNSRSEMNVSTLELGDSALYLCASSGAYNEQFFGPGTRLTVL.

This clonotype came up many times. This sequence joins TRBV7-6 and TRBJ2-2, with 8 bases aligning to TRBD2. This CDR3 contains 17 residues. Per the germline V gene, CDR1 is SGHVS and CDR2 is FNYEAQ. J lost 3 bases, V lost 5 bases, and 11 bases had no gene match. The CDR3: CASSQEGGGRHTGELFF. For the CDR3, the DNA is TGTGCCAGCAGCCAAGAAGGAGGCGGGAGGCACACCGGGGAGCTGTTTTTT.